The entry below gives a single T cell receptor (beta chain) sequence along with its context. Its antigen is as yet unknown. Clones were read by immunoSEQ multiplex PCR, and TCRdb kept only the in-frame ones, dropping some. The repertoire holds over 30,000 clones, with under 90% as singletons. Germline assignment: CDR1 SGHNT and CDR2 YENEEA. The CDR3 has 13 amino acids. The V end was cut by 0 bases, the J end by 3 bases, with 4 bases between. The data stem from a study of T cells in narcolepsy. Across the study: Patients with NT1 or NT2 and healthy control donors were enrolled. Study-wide points: Healthy controls reportedly lacked the autoreactive clonotypes serially found in patients' blood.

The chain carries TRBV11-3 and TRBJ2-3; no clear D. This TCR was sampled from a human donor with narcolepsy. Sequencing used CD45RA- memory CD4+ T cells from PBMCs. The chain's CDR3 is CASSLDGTDTQYF. The CDR3 nucleotides are TGTGCCAGCAGCTTAGATGGGACAGATACGCAGTATTTT. The full variable domain, with the rest looked up from reference TRBV11-3 and TRBJ2-3, is EAGVVQSPRYKIIEKKQPVAFWCNPISGHNTLYWYLQNLGQGPELLIRYENEEAVDDSQLPKDRFSAERLKGVDSTLKIQPAELGDSAVYLCASSLDGTDTQYFGPGTRLTVL.